These 7 T cell receptor beta chains share one sample of origin, sequenced in a study of shared clonotypes between healthy human individuals. Profiling relied on immunoSEQ multiplex PCR, and the TCRdb table lists in-frame clones only, not all of them. This table has hundreds of thousands of clones, around 97% appearing once. The sample was naive CD4+ T cells sorted from blood. Described subset: CD45RA+ positively selected. The source is a woman aged 30 to 39 in good health.

The chain has TRBV10-2 and TRBJ1-5; the D gene is possibly TRBD1 (6 bases). CDR1 and CDR2 from the germline V gene are WSHSY and SAAADI. Trimming removed 6 bases at V and 4 bases at J, with 19 bases between. The CDR3 has 16 residues. The CDR3 sequence is CASSSTKGVKNQPQHF. CDR3 nucleotide sequence: TGCGCCAGCAGCTCCACGAAGGGGGTTAAAAATCAGCCCCAGCATTTT.

V gene TRBV19 combines with J gene TRBJ2-3; the D is unclear. Germline-derived CDR1 and CDR2 are LNHDA and SQIVND (reference sequence). V dropped 3 bases and J dropped 0 bases, with 7 bases sitting between them. This CDR3 spans 14 amino acids. Written as DNA, the CDR3 is TGTGCCAGTAGTATGGTCGGAAGCACAGATACGCAGTATTTT. Its translation is CASSMVGSTDTQYF.

This chain links TRBV28 with TRBJ2-6; 8 bases map to TRBD1. V shed 6 bases, J shed 4 bases, and the junction held 8 bases outside the gene matches. The V gene's germline CDR1 is MDHEN and CDR2 SYDVKM. CDR3 size: 16 residues. CDR3: CASRRQGTYGANVLTF. The CDR3 DNA reads TGTGCCAGCAGACGACAGGGGACTTACGGGGCCAACGTCCTGACTTTC.

This rearrangement joins TRBV28 to TRBJ2-7; 13 bases line up with TRBD2. CDR1 and CDR2 (germline): MDHEN, SYDVKM. V lost 6 bases and J lost 6; bases outside the gene matches: 2. The length of the CDR3 is 13 residues. The CDR3 is CASRTSGRREQYF. The CDR3 DNA sequence: TGTGCCAGCAGGACTAGCGGGAGGCGCGAGCAGTACTTC.

The rearrangement links TRBV2 to TRBJ2-6; D is perhaps TRBD1 (5 bases). The V gene lost 6 bases and the J gene lost 0 bases, with 12 bases spanning the gap. This CDR3 has 16 residues. Germline V gene lookup returns CDR1 SNHLY and CDR2 FYNNEI. The CDR3 nucleotides are TGTGCCAGCAGCGTAAGGACACTCTCTGGGGCCAACGTCCTGACTTTC. This codes for CASSVRTLSGANVLTF.

V gene TRBV7-2 combines with J gene TRBJ1-4; D might be TRBD1 (5 bases). V was trimmed by 1 base and J by 8 bases, leaving 14 bases between them. Germline lookup yields CDR1 SGHTA and CDR2 FQGNSA. CDR3 length: 15 residues. CDR3 DNA: TGTGCCAGCAGCTTAGAGGGGTTCGGAGAAGAAAAACTGTTTTTT. Amino acids: CASSLEGFGEEKLFF.

This clone was recorded only once. This chain joins TRBV5-1 and TRBJ2-3, with 8 positions matching TRBD2. Germline V gene sequence: CDR1 SGHRS, CDR2 YFSETQ. The CDR3 has 14 residues. The J segment lost 5 bases and the V segment lost 3 bases, leaving 5 bases of the junction unmatched. The CDR3 loop is CASSSGLAIDTQYF. The DNA of the CDR3 is TGCGCCAGCAGCTCCGGACTAGCTATAGATACGCAGTATTTT. The complete variable domain, with remaining parts taken from reference TRBV5-1 and TRBJ2-3, reads KAGVTQTPRYLIKTRGQQVTLSCSPISGHRSVSWYQQTPGQGLQFLFEYFSETQRNKGNFPGRFSGRQFSNSRSEMNVSTLELGDSALYLCASSSGLAIDTQYFGPGTRLTVL.